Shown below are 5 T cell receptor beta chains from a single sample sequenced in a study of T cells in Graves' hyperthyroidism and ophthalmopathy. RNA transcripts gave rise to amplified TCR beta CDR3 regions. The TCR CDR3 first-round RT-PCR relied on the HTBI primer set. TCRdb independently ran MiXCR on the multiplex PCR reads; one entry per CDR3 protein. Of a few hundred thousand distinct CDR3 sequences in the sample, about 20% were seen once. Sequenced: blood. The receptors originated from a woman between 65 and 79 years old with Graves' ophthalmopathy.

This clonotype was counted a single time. The CDR3 DNA reads TGTGCCAGCAGCTTCCACAGGGACCCCTCCTACGAGCAGTACTTC. Protein: CASSFHRDPSYEQYF. The chain combines TRBV7-8 with TRBJ2-7; D may be TRBD1 (6 bases). CDR1 and CDR2 (germline): SGHVS, FQNEAQ. CDR3 length: 15 amino acids. V lost 3 bases and J 0 bases, leaving 12 bases between the germline ends.

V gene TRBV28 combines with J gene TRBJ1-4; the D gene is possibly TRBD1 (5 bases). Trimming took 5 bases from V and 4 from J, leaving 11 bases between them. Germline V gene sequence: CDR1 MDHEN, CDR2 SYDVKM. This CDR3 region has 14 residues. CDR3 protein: CASSAGNVNEKLFF. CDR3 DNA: TGTGCCAGCAGTGCAGGGAATGTTAATGAAAAACTGTTTTTT.

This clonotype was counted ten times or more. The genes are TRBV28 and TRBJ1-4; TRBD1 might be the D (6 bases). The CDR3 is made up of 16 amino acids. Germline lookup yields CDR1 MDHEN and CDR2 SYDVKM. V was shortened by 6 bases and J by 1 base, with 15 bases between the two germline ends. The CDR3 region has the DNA TGTGCCAGCAGATCGGGACAAACCTTAACTAATGAAAAACTGTTTTTT. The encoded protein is CASRSGQTLTNEKLFF.

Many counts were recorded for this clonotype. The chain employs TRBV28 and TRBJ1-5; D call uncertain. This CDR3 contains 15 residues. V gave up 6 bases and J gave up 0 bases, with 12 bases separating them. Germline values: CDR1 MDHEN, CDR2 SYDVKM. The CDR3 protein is CASSPQTYSNQPQHF. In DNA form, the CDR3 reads TGTGCCAGCAGCCCGCAGACTTATAGCAATCAGCCCCAGCATTTT.

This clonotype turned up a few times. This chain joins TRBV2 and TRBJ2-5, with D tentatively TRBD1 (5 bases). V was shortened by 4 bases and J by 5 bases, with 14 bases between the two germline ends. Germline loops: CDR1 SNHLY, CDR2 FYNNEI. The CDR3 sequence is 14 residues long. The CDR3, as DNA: TGTGCCAGCAGTGTTGATCAGGGAAGGGAGACCCAGTACTTC. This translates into CASSVDQGRETQYF.